This TCR beta chain emerged from a study of Ad26.COV2.S vaccination and SARS-CoV-2 variants. The study's findings and limits: Recipients given vaccine exceeded placebo recipients in spike-specific TCR breadth.

In regard to this clone: The antigen is not known.

The treatment here: some 20 received Ad26.COV2.S at low or high dose, single or two shots; a few received placebo; per-sample allocation not given. Vaccine and placebo recipients were sampled on day 63 after the first injection. The protocol was immunoSEQ multiplex PCR, while the TCRdb copy is restricted to in-frame clones and leaves out a portion. The profile shows about 320,000 clones, more than 70% of them singletons. The germline V and J ends were trimmed by 5 bases and 5 bases, with 19 bases remaining between them. The germline CDR1 and CDR2 sequences are LNHNV and YYDKDF (reference sequence). This CDR3 region has 16 residues.

The J gene is TRBJ1-3, the V gene TRBV15; the D gene is possibly TRBD1 (5 bases). The sequences come from peripheral blood, collected in a trial of Ad26.COV2.S vaccine versus placebo. This receptor was obtained from a person between 18 and 60 years old who received the Ad26.COV2.S COVID-19 vaccine or a placebo. The CDR3 reads CATSALRGASRNTIYF. In nucleotides, the CDR3 is TGTGCCACCAGCGCTCTACGAGGGGCGTCTAGAAACACCATATATTTT.